This T cell receptor (beta chain) was sequenced for a study of T cells in Graves' hyperthyroidism and ophthalmopathy. Overall study findings and caveats: In blood, most of the thyroid clonotypes expanded above 0.001 were also present.

Those with hyperthyroidism were 18 to 65 years old, newly diagnosed, and ill for under 2 months. Clinical symptoms, serum thyroxine and TRAb, thyroid ultrasound and orbital computed tomography were used for the diagnoses. This clonotype occurred many times. What it binds is not known. RNA transcripts provided the source from which TCR beta CDR3 regions were amplified. The TCR CDR3 was amplified in a first-round RT-PCR using the HTBI primer set. TCRdb called the multiplex PCR reads again in MiXCR, with one record for every CDR3 protein. The data show 75,000 to 100,000 distinct CDR3 sequences, roughly 49% seen once. J lost 6 bases, V lost 5 bases, and 3 bases had no gene match. The CDR3 runs to 12 residues.

This chain uses TRBV12-3 or TRBV12-4 with TRBJ2-7; 8 bases agree with TRBD1. Input material: blood. The clonotype originates from a woman aged 40 to 50 with Graves' hyperthyroidism. Written as DNA, the CDR3 is TGTGCCAGCAGTCCTCAGGGGGCCGAGCAGTACTTC. It translates to CASSPQGAEQYF.